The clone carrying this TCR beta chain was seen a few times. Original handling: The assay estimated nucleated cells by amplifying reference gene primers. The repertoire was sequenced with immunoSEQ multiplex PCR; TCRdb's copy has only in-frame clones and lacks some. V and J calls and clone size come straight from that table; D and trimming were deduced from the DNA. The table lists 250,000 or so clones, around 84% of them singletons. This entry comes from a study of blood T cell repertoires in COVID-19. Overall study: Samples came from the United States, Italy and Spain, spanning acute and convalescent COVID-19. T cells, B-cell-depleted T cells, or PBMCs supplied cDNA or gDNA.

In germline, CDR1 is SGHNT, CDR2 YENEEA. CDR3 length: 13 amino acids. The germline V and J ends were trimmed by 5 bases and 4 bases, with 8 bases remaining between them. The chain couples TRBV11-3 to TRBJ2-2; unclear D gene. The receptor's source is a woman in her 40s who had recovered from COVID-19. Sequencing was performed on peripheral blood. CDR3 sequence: CASSAQFTGELFF. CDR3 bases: TGTGCCAGCAGCGCACAGTTCACCGGGGAGCTGTTTTTT.